This T cell receptor (beta chain) was found in a study of T-cell reconstitution after alpha-beta-depleted transplantation in children (dated by TCRdb to the mid-2010s). About the investigation overall: The study quantitatively tracked T-cell immune reconstitution after TCRalphabeta/CD19-depleted allogeneic hematopoietic cell transplantation in children using TCR repertoire profiling.

The CDR3 holds 17 amino acids from the cysteine to the phenylalanine. The only DNA kept is the CDR3, 51 bases in frame from the first base. Reading the germline V gene gives CDR1 SGHTA and CDR2 FQGNSA. Summary of the overall study and its limitations: About two months after transplant, the apparently early recovery of alphabetaT-cell counts reportedly depended on just several hundred clones that had expanded rapidly and came from non-depleted graft cells. Over subsequent months, a decline in hyperexpanded clone frequencies was noted, and after one year, T-cell counts and TCRbeta diversity were mostly ascribed to newly produced T cells. In some patients, the high TCRbeta diversity seen at day 60 was put down to recipient T cells and intrathymic progenitors that had survived conditioning.

The sample's treatment or condition label, decoded: allogeneic hematopoietic cell transplantation with graft depleted of TCRalphabeta T cells and CD19 B cells. The transplant recipients were children given TCRalphabeta/CD19-depleted allogeneic hematopoietic cell grafts. Library construction relied on PCR. The reads were generated on an Illumina HiSeq 2500. TCR libraries were prepared with molecular barcoding, using unique molecular identifiers to normalize TCRbeta repertoire quantification. In-frame beta chains were kept once TCRdb had trimmed the public reads at Q25 with fastp and called clones with MiXCR. Every entry covers one CDR3 protein and lists the most common genes and DNA from its rows. The sample table contains hundreds of thousands of distinct CDR3 sequences; only one count was recorded for 13% of them. The ten largest clones capture 0.79% of the sample. Comments on this clonotype: The antigen it recognizes is unknown. A read error is possible here, since a much larger clone lies one base away.

The TCR comes from a girl aged 2-15 years with congenital amegakaryocytic thrombocytopenia, due to receive a stem cell transplant. This sequence uses TRBV7-2 and TRBJ2-1; a stretch of 7 junction bases matches TRBD2. The sequencing here drew on PBMCs, taken before TCRalphabeta/CD19-depleted stem cell transplant. The nucleotide sequence is TGTGCCAGCAGCCCGACCCTCGCTAGCGGATCTTACAATAAGCAGTTCTTC. Its amino acids are CASSPTLASGSYNKQFF. This CDR3, with the reference TRBV7-2 and TRBJ2-1 proteins standing in past its ends, gives the full variable domain GAGVSQSPSNKVTEKGKDVELRCDPISGHTALYWYRQSLGQGLEFLIYFQGNSAPDKSGLPSDRFSAERTGGSVSTLTIQRTQQEDSAVYLCASSPTLASGSYNKQFFGPGTRLTVL.